What follows is one T cell receptor beta chain and its context. Its antigen is still unknown. No clone much larger than this one lies a single base away; base qualities are absent. The data originate from a study of blood T cell repertoires in COVID-19 (dated by TCRdb to between 2020 and 2021). Regarding the research as a whole: The collaborator samples originated in the United States, Italy and Spain and spanned the acute and convalescent phases of COVID-19. A de-identified subject ID, COVID-19 status, age in years and sex were almost always included in the sample metadata. Where available, HLA class I and class II types were taken from metadata supplied by the sample provider and were not determined by assay-based typing. The material from the prospective study consisted of cDNA or gDNA derived from T cells, B-cell-depleted T cells, or PBMCs. The samples were drawn from the first 160 participants of the ongoing ImmuneRACE study and from 950 to 1,500 subjects provided by 6 global collaborators. The repertoires were released in a freely available public database intended as a resource for research on the immune response to SARS-CoV-2. Deeply sampled blood TCRbeta repertoires from subjects exposed to, actively infected with, or recovered from COVID-19 were included in the dataset.

Germline trimming: 6 bases from V, 4 bases from J; junction bases outside gene matches: 10. Its CDR3 holds 16 amino acids, cysteine through phenylalanine. Of all the DNA, just the CDR3 is kept, 48 bases in frame from base 1. In the germline V gene (reference sequence), CDR1 corresponds to SEHNR and CDR2 to FQNEAQ. Whole blood was collected in K2EDTA tubes by collaborating institutions according to the institutions' own protocols. For TCRbeta analysis, collaborators shipped samples as frozen whole blood, isolated PBMCs, or DNA extracted from either of those sample types. The immunoSEQ Assay, a bias-controlled multiplex PCR, was used to amplify TCRbeta CDR3 regions from genomic DNA. On the study's bioinformatics: Nucleated cell counts per sample were estimated from amplification of reference gene primers within the assay. To quantify the absolute abundance of each unique TCRbeta CDR3 rearrangement, sequence reads were collapsed and filtered. For each sample, productive Simpson clonality was calculated by taking the square root of Simpson's diversity index across productive rearrangements. TCRdb stores this immuneACCESS table with in-frame sequences only. Part of the clones is absent; in the studies checked, under half of the shortfall reflects unresolved V genes, and no reason is known for the rest. For V, J and clone size, that table is used; D and trimming come from the DNA. This sample is represented by 200,000 to 250,000 clones; about 80% of them were singletons. The ten top clones hold around 1.8% of the sample.

Broader findings and caveats from the paper: Clinical and demographic metadata were provided uncurated, with the amount varying by source and participant.

The rearrangement joined TRBV7-9 to TRBJ1-4, and TRBD1 matches 8 of the central bases. This clonotype was obtained from a woman of 80 years or more with acute or convalescent COVID-19. The sequenced sample was peripheral blood. In nucleotide form, the sequence is TGTGCCAGCAGGCGGGGGACAGGTTTTTTTAATGAAAAACTGTTTTTT. It specifies CASRRGTGFFNEKLFF.